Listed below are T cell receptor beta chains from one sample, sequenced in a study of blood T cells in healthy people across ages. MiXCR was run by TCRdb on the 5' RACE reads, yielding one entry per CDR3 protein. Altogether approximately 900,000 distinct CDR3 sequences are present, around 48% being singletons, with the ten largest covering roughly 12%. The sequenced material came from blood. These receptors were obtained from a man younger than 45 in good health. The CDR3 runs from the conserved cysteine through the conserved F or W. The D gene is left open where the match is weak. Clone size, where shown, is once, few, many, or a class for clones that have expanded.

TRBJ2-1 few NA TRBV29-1 TGCAGCGTTGACCCTATGGTGAAGGGGGAGCTCTCGTCCTACAATGAGCAGTTCTTC CSVDPMVKGELSSYNEQFF
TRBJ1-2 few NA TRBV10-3 TGTGCCATCAGTGTTGACAGTAACTATGGCTACACCTTC CAISVDSNYGYTF
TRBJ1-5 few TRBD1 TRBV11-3 TGTGCCAGCAGCCACACCGGGACAGTTGGGAGGAGCAATCAGCCCCAGCATTTT CASSHTGTVGRSNQPQHF
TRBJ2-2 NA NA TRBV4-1 TGCGCCAGCAGCCAGACGGGACGTAGGGACACCGGGGAGCTGTTTTTT CASSQTGRRDTGELFF
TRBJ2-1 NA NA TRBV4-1 TGCGCCAGCAGCCCCTACGTCAGGGGAGAATACAATGAGCAGTTCTTC CASSPYVRGEYNEQFF
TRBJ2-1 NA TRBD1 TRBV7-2 TGTGCCAGCAGCTTAGTCGGGACAGGGACGAATGAGCAGTTCTTC CASSLVGTGTNEQFF
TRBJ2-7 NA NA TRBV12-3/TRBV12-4 TGTGCCAGCAGTCGCGGGCCCCTAGGGGCCTACGAGCAGTACTTC CASSRGPLGAYEQYF
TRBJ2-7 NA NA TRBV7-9 TGTGCCAGCAGCATGGACAGTGCCTACGAGCAGTACTTC CASSMDSAYEQYF
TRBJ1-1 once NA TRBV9 TGTGCCAGCAGCTCCGACGGGCATTCAACTGAAGCTTTCTTT CASSSDGHSTEAFF
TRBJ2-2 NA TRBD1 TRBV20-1 TGCAGTGCTAGATCGGGACAGGGGTTCGGGGAGCTGTTTTTT CSARSGQGFGELFF
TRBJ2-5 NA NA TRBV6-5 TGTGCCAGCAGGGAACAGGGATCCCAAGAGACCCAGTACTTC CASREQGSQETQYF
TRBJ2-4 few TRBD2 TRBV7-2 TGTGCCAGCAGCTCTGGGGGGGACTACCCAAACATTCAGTACTTC CASSSGGDYPNIQYF
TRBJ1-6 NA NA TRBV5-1 TGCGCCAGCAGCTTGGGGGCGACGGCCCTAAATTCACCCCTCCACTTT CASSLGATALNSPLHF
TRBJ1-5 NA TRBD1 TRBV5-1 TGCGCCAGCAGCTTGGGACAGGGGGATCCCCAGCATTTT CASSLGQGDPQHF
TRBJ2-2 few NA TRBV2 TGTGCCAGCAGTGAAGGTCCGTGGACAGTAAGGAACGGGGAGCTGTTTTTT CASSEGPWTVRNGELFF
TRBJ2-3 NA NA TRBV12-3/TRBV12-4 TGTGCCAGCAGACTGGCGGGGCGAGATGCGCAGTATTTT CASRLAGRDAQYF
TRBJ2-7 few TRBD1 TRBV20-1 TGCAGTGCTACCGGACAGGTGGGGGAGCAGTACTTC CSATGQVGEQYF
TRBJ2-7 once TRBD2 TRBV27 TGTGCCAGCAGTTTAAGTTCAACCACCGGGACTACCCGCTCCTACGAGCAGTACTTC CASSLSSTTGTTRSYEQYF
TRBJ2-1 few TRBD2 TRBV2 TGTGCCAGCAGTGATCGGCTAGCGGATTACAATGAGCAGTTCTTC CASSDRLADYNEQFF
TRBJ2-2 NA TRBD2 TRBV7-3 TGTGCCAGCAGCTCCACCGGGACTAAAACCGGGGAGCTGTTTTTT CASSSTGTKTGELFF
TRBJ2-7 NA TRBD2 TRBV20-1 TGCAGTGCATCCGGACTAGCGGGGGGGCCTCGCGCCTACGAGCAGTACTTC CSASGLAGGPRAYEQYF
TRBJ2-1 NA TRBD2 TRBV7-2 TGTGCCAGCAGCCTGATGCCGCTAGCGGGGGGGAACAATGAGCAGTTCTTC CASSLMPLAGGNNEQFF
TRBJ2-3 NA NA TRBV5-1 TGCGCCAGCAGCTCGATACAGAGACCTAGCACAGATACGCAGTATTTT CASSSIQRPSTDTQYF
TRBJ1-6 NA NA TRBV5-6 TGTGCCAGCCGAAAGGAGGAAAAGTCACCCCTCCACTTT CASRKEEKSPLHF
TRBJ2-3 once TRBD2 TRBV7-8 TGTGCCAGCACCTCATTCGGAGCGGGGTCAGATACGCAGTATTTT CASTSFGAGSDTQYF
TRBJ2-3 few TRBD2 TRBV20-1 TGCAGCGCCCCGGACAGCGGGGGGGGGTTCAGAGATACGCAGTATTTT CSAPDSGGGFRDTQYF
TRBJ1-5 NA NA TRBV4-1 TGCGCCAGCAGCCAACCCCTCGGGGGTGCCGGGGGCAATCAGCCCCAGCATTTT CASSQPLGGAGGNQPQHF
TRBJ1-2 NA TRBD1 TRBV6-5 TGTGCCAGCAGTTACTCGAGAAGGGGGCAGAGATACTATGGCTACACCTTC CASSYSRRGQRYYGYTF
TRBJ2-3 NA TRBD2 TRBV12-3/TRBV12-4 TGTGCCAGCAGTGGGCTAGGCGGGGGGGGAACAGATACGCAGTATTTT CASSGLGGGGTDTQYF
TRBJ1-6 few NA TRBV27 TGTGCCATCGCCGCCCAGGGCTACAACTCACCCCTCCACTTT CAIAAQGYNSPLHF
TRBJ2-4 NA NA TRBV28 TGTGCCAGCGTTGAAGCCCATGGGCCTCTAGTGGAGCAGTACTTC CASVEAHGPLVEQYF
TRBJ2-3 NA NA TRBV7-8 TGTGCCAGCAGCCCTAGACGGGGTTTCACAGATACGCAGTATTTT CASSPRRGFTDTQYF
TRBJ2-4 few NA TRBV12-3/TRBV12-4 TGTGCCAGCAGTGTACGACATAAAAACATTCAGTACTTC CASSVRHKNIQYF
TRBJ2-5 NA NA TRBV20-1 TGCAGTGCTAGGCCGGTTCAAAAAGAGACCCAGTACTTC CSARPVQKETQYF
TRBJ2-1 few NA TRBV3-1 TGTGCCAGCAGCAACCGGGCCCAGGACTATGAGCAGTTCTTC CASSNRAQDYEQFF
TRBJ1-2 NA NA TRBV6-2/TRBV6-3 TGTGCCAGCACCGATGATGGTTCCTATGGCTACACCTTC CASTDDGSYGYTF
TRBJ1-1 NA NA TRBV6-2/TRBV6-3 TGTGCCAGCAGTTCGGACGAGACCACTGAAGCTTTCTTT CASSSDETTEAFF
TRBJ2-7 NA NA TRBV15 TGTGCCACCAGCAGAGACGCTTCCTACGAGCAGTACTTC CATSRDASYEQYF
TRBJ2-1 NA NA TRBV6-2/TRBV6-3 TGCGGAGCGGCCCCATCCTACAATGAGCAGTTCTTC CGAAPSYNEQFF
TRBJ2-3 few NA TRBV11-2 TGTGCCAGCAGCTTAGGGGCGGGACCCAGGACAGATACGCAGTATTTT CASSLGAGPRTDTQYF
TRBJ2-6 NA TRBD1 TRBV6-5 TGTGCCAGCAGTTACTCCGGGACAGGGATATCTGGGGCCAACGTCCTGACTTTC CASSYSGTGISGANVLTF
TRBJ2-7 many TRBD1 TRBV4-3 TGCGCCAGCAGCCAAGCCCCGGGACAGTCCTACGAGCAGTACTTC CASSQAPGQSYEQYF
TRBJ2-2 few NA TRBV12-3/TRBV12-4 TGTGCCAGCAGTTTCTCCCGGGCTAGTGGGCCCGGGGAGCTGTTTTTT CASSFSRASGPGELFF
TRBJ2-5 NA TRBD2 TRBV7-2 TGTGCCAGCAGCTTAGGGTCAAGCGGGAGGGAGACCCAGTACTTC CASSLGSSGRETQYF
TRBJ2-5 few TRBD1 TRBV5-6 TGTGCCAGCAGCTTGGGGACAGGGTTCGTGACCCAGTACTTC CASSLGTGFVTQYF
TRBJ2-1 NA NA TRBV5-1 TGCGCCAGCAGCTTCTCTGTCGAGAATGAGCAGTTCTTC CASSFSVENEQFF